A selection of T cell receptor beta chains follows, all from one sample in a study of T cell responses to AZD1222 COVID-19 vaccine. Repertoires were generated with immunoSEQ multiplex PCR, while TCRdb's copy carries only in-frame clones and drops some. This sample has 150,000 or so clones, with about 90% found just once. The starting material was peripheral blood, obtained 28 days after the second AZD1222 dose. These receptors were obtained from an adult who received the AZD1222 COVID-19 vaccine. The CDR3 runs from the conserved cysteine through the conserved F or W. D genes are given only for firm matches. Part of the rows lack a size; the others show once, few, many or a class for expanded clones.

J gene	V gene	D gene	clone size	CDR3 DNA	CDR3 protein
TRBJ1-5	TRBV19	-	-	TGTGCCAGTAGTATTGGCGGGATTAGCAATCAGCCCCAGCATTTT	CASSIGGISNQPQHF
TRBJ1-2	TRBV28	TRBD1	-	TGTGCCAGCAAGGGACAGGGCGGCGTAGGAAGGGGCTACACCTTC	CASKGQGGVGRGYTF
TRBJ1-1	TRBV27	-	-	TGTGCCAGCACGATTAGCGGAGCAGCGGGTGAAGCTTTCTTT	CASTISGAAGEAFF
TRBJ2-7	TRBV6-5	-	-	TGTGCCACGCGACGGGGATCCCCCTACGAGCAGTACTTC	CATRRGSPYEQYF
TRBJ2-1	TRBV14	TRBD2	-	TGTGCCAGCAGCCAGCTAGCGGGGCGTTCCTACAATGAGCAGTTCTTC	CASSQLAGRSYNEQFF
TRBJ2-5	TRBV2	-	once	TGTGCCAGCAGTATGACAGAGACCCAGTACTTC	CASSMTETQYF
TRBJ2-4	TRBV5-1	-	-	TGCGCCAGCAGCTCGGACCTAGCCAAAAACATTCAGTACTTC	CASSSDLAKNIQYF
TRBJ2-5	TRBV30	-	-	TGTGCCTGGGCCCCAGGACGCTTGGGGTCCCAGTACTTC	CAWAPGRLGSQYF
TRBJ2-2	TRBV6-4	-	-	TGTGCCAGCAGTGCCACCGGGGAGCTGTTTTTT	CASSATGELFF
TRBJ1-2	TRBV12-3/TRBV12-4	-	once	TGTGCCATCATCTCGGGTCCCCTAAAAGGCTACACCTTC	CAIISGPLKGYTF
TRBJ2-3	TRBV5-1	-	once	TGCGCCAGCAGCTTGGGGCGGGGACTCACAGATACGCAGTATTTT	CASSLGRGLTDTQYF
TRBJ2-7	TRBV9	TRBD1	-	TGTGCCAGCAGCGCACGGACAGGGGCTTACGAGCAGTACTTC	CASSARTGAYEQYF
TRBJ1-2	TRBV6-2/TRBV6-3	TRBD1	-	TGTGCCAGCAGTTACAGCCTGCGCCGGACAGGGAAAAACTATGGCTACACCTTC	CASSYSLRRTGKNYGYTF
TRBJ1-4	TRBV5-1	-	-	TGCGCCAGCAGCTTCGAGGCAGGGTACGGTGAAAAACTGTTTTTT	CASSFEAGYGEKLFF
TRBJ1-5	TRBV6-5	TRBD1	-	TGTGCCAGCAGCGGGACAGGATACAATCAGCCCCAGCATTTT	CASSGTGYNQPQHF
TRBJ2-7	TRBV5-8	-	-	TGTGCCAGCAGCCTGACAGCCTACGAGCAGTACTTC	CASSLTAYEQYF
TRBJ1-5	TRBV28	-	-	TGTGCCAGCAGTTCGTTCGGCGCTTATAGCAATCAGCCCCAGCATTTT	CASSSFGAYSNQPQHF
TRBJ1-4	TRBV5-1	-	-	TGCGCCAGCAGTGCCAGGGATTCTAATGAAAAACTGTTTTTT	CASSARDSNEKLFF
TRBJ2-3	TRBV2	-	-	TGTGCCAGCAGTCGGGACGGCGCAGATACGCAGTATTTT	CASSRDGADTQYF
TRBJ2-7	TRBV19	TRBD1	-	TGTGCCAGCACAGGGGGGTACGAGCAGTACTTC	CASTGGYEQYF
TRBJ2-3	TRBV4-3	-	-	TGCGCCAGCAGCCAAGATCGGGAAGGGAGCCCTAATACGCAGTATTTT	CASSQDREGSPNTQYF
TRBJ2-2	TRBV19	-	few	TGTGCCAGCCAGGCGGGGTTCGGGGAGCTGTTTTTT	CASQAGFGELFF
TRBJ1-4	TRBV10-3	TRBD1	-	TGTGCCATCAGTACAGGGGAAAGGGAAAAACTGTTTTTT	CAISTGEREKLFF